One sample yielded the 20 T cell receptor beta chains listed below, sequenced in a study of T cells after yellow fever vaccination. One entry per CDR3 protein, called by TCRdb with MiXCR from the 5' RACE reads. Of about 45,000 distinct CDR3 sequences in the sample, roughly 7.1% were seen once. The sample here was CD8+ T cells not binding an NS4B(214-222) dextramer, sorted from PBMCs, taken 45 days after the yellow fever booster vaccination. The receptors derive from a man between 25 and 39 years old who received the YFV17D yellow fever vaccine.

This clonotype was picked up many times. One end of the junction fails to match germline, which may point to a read error. The rearrangement links TRBV12-3 or TRBV12-4 to TRBJ2-4, with 10 bases aligning to TRBD2. The CDR3 length is 11 residues. CDR3 DNA sequence: TGTGCCAGCAGTTCGGGACTAGCGAGAGACTTC. Its translation: CASSSGLARDF.

This clonotype occurred many times. V is TRBV24-1 and J is TRBJ2-2, with D uncertain. Germline V gene sequence: CDR1 KGHDR, CDR2 SFDVKD. There are 12 residues in the CDR3. Between the trimmed V and J ends, which lost 7 bases and 4 bases, there was a span of 6 bases. The CDR3 is CATSTITGELFF. CDR3 nucleotides: TGTGCCACCAGCACCATCACCGGGGAGCTGTTTTTT.

Many counts were recorded for this clonotype. The J gene is TRBJ2-7, the V gene TRBV14; D might be TRBD2 (6 bases). The germline V gene encodes CDR1 SGHDN and CDR2 FVKESK. Trimming left V 4 bases short and J 2 bases short, with 6 bases between. This CDR3 is built from 12 residues. This CDR3 reads CASSRLAYEQYF. Written as DNA, the CDR3 is TGTGCCAGCAGCCGACTAGCCTACGAGCAGTACTTC.

This clonotype was seen many times. The V gene is TRBV24-1, the J gene TRBJ2-1; 11 bases are a match to TRBD2. This CDR3 is 15 amino acids long. Germline-derived CDR1 and CDR2 are KGHDR and SFDVKD. V lost 10 bases and J lost 4; bases outside the gene matches: 8. This chain's CDR3 is CATSLVAGGYNEQFF. Here the CDR3 DNA reads TGTGCCACTTCCTTAGTAGCGGGAGGGTACAATGAGCAGTTCTTC.

This clonotype has a count of ten or more. This chain links TRBV12-3 or TRBV12-4 with TRBJ1-5, with D possibly TRBD1 on 6 matching bases. The V gene lost 6 bases and the J gene lost 4 bases, with 13 bases spanning the gap. The CDR3 length is 14 residues. The CDR3 sequence: CASRDNTGNQPQHF. The CDR3 DNA reads as TGTGCCAGCAGGGATAATACAGGGAATCAGCCCCAGCATTTT.

Ten or more counts support this clonotype. This rearrangement joins TRBV12-3 or TRBV12-4 to TRBJ2-1, with 9 bases identical to TRBD2. With 5 bases clipped from V and 3 bases from J, the junction kept 8 bases outside the gene matches. There are 16 residues in the CDR3. The CDR3 loop reads CASSQSSGTGYNEQFF. CDR3 nucleotide sequence: TGTGCCAGCAGTCAATCTAGCGGGACGGGCTACAATGAGCAGTTCTTC.

This clonotype was counted many times. The J gene is TRBJ1-2, the V gene TRBV4-3; D is unclear. There are 13 residues in the CDR3. V dropped 1 base and J dropped 7 bases, with 10 bases sitting between them. Germline V gene sequence: CDR1 LGHNA, CDR2 YSLEER. The CDR3 region is CASSQGAGSGYTF. The CDR3, as DNA: TGCGCCAGCAGCCAAGGGGCAGGTAGTGGCTACACCTTC.

The chain carries TRBV10-2 and TRBJ2-3, with no clear D. The CDR3 runs to 14 residues. The germline V and J ends were trimmed by 0 bases and 1 base, with 5 bases remaining between them. Germline CDR1 and CDR2: WSHSY and SAAADI. CDR3 sequence (DNA): TGCGCCAGCAGTGAGTCTGGGGGCACAGATACGCAGTATTTT. It specifies CASSESGGTDTQYF.

As for this clonotype: Possible read error: a much larger clone is one base away. The CDR3, as DNA: TGTGCCAGCAGTCCCCTGGCCGGCACAGATACGCAGTATTTT. Protein sequence: CASSPLAGTDTQYF. The chain employs TRBV2 and TRBJ2-3; the D is unclear. V was cut by 5 bases and J by 1 base, with 10 bases left in between. The germline CDR1 and CDR2 sequences are SNHLY and FYNNEI. CDR3 length: 14 residues.

This clonotype was recorded many times. V and J are TRBV5-1 and TRBJ1-1, with D tentatively TRBD1 (5 bases). V gave up 4 bases and J gave up 4 bases, with 17 bases separating them. This CDR3 comprises 15 residues. Germline V gives CDR1 SGHRS, CDR2 YFSETQ. The DNA for the CDR3 is TGCGCCAGCAGCCTGTACGATGCAGGGAGCACTGAAGCTTTCTTT. Its translation is CASSLYDAGSTEAFF.

This clonotype was seen repeatedly, ten times or more. The rearrangement links TRBV24-1 to TRBJ2-1; D remains unclear. The length of the CDR3 is 13 residues. V shed 9 bases and J shed 5 bases, with 13 bases lying between them. Germline CDR1 and CDR2: KGHDR and SFDVKD. This chain's CDR3 is CATAAPGNNEQFF. The CDR3 DNA follows: TGTGCCACCGCGGCCCCAGGAAACAATGAGCAGTTCTTC.

This clonotype was observed many times. The V call is TRBV19, the J call TRBJ2-4; the D gene is possibly TRBD1 (5 bases). V lost 6 bases, J lost 8 bases, and 14 bases lay in between. CDR3 size: 13 residues. The germline V gene encodes CDR1 LNHDA and CDR2 SQIVND (reference sequence). This CDR3 is CASREGQRDIQYF. DNA for the CDR3: TGTGCCAGTAGAGAAGGACAACGGGACATTCAGTACTTC.

This clonotype appeared a single time. The chain uses TRBV29-1 and TRBJ1-1; D is unclear. Per the germline V gene, CDR1 is SQVTM and CDR2 is ANQGSEA. The CDR3 consists of 12 residues. The V end was cut by 7 bases, the J end by 8 bases, with 17 bases between. The CDR3 region is CSASGPEGEAFF. CDR3 DNA sequence: TGCAGCGCCTCCGGCCCTGAGGGCGAAGCTTTCTTT.

This clonotype was seen ten or more times. The chain recombines TRBV2 with TRBJ2-7; D unclear. Looked up from germline, CDR1 is SNHLY and CDR2 is FYNNEI. V was pared by 0 bases and J by 0 bases, with 18 bases between. CDR3 length: 18 amino acids. CDR3 region: CASSEARRLSLRSYEQYF. DNA for the CDR3: TGTGCCAGCAGTGAAGCTAGACGGCTAAGCCTCCGCTCCTACGAGCAGTACTTC.

In this sample, this clonotype turned up many times. V gene TRBV28 combines with J gene TRBJ1-5; D uncertain. The CDR3 totals 15 residues. In germline, CDR1 is MDHEN, CDR2 SYDVKM. V shed 4 bases and J shed 2 bases, with 12 bases lying between them. CDR3 sequence reads: CASSYVPEGNQPQHF. In DNA, the CDR3 is TGTGCCAGCAGTTACGTCCCAGAAGGCAATCAGCCCCAGCATTTT.

This clonotype was found many times. The chain joins TRBV29-1 to TRBJ2-7, with 7 bases matching TRBD2. V gave up 2 bases and J gave up 2 bases; unmatched junction bases: 15. CDR3 size: 17 residues. The germline V gene has CDR1 SQVTM and CDR2 ANQGSEA. The CDR3 is CSVEWPGGGGRTYEQYF. CDR3 sequence (DNA): TGCAGCGTTGAATGGCCGGGGGGTGGAGGACGAACCTACGAGCAGTACTTC.

This clonotype was seen ten or more times. The gene calls are TRBV7-6 and TRBJ2-2; no clear D gene. Germline values: CDR1 SGHVS, CDR2 FNYEAQ. V lost 5 bases, J lost 4 bases, and 11 bases lay in between. The CDR3 is 14 residues long. The CDR3 DNA sequence: TGTGCCAGCAGCCCGGGTGGATCCACCGGGGAGCTGTTTTTT. Protein: CASSPGGSTGELFF.

The rearrangement joins TRBV18 to TRBJ1-1; D is uncertain. The ends were cut back, 3 bases at V and 3 bases at J, with 5 bases in the middle. This CDR3 is built from 12 residues. Per germline, CDR1 KGHSH and CDR2 LQKENI. Here the CDR3 DNA reads TGTGCCAGCTCACCGCCTTACACTGAAGCTTTCTTT. Amino acids: CASSPPYTEAFF.

Ten or more counts support this clonotype. The chain joins TRBV19 to TRBJ1-5, with D unresolved. Germline V gene data show CDR1 as LNHDA and CDR2 as SQIVND (reference sequence). V dropped 3 bases and J dropped 3 bases, with 12 bases sitting between them. There are 15 residues in the CDR3. CDR3 sequence reads: CASSMRQPPNQPQHF. Written as DNA, the CDR3 is TGTGCCAGTAGTATGAGGCAGCCTCCCAATCAGCCCCAGCATTTT.

This clonotype has at least ten counts. This chain uses TRBV28 with TRBJ2-5, with TRBD2 matching 9 bases. This CDR3 comprises 15 residues. The germline gives CDR1 MDHEN, CDR2 SYDVKM. V shed 4 bases and J 0 bases; nucleotides not matched to a gene: 3. The CDR3: CASSYSGGNQETQYF. The CDR3, as DNA: TGTGCCAGCAGTTATAGCGGGGGAAACCAAGAGACCCAGTACTTC.